The source of this TCR beta chain is a study of T cells in Graves' hyperthyroidism and ophthalmopathy. The CDR3 covers 14 residues. Looked up from germline, CDR1 is LGHNA and CDR2 is YSLEER. The ends were cut back, 0 bases at V and 4 bases at J, with 9 bases in the middle. Hyperthyroidism of Graves' type that showed no ophthalmopathy progression within 18 months was stable. TCR beta CDR3 sequences were amplified from RNA transcripts. HTBI primers were employed in a first-round RT-PCR of the TCR CDR3. TCRdb independently ran MiXCR on the multiplex PCR reads; one entry per CDR3 protein. The sample comprises roughly 710,000 distinct CDR3 sequences, roughly 32% of which are singletons, and roughly 30% rests with the top ten.

The chain joins TRBV4-3 to TRBJ1-2; unclear D gene. The TCR sequence derives from a woman aged 40-49 years with Graves' hyperthyroidism. The sample was blood. CDR3 region: CASSQDVGGYGYTF. CDR3 nucleotide sequence: TGCGCCAGCAGCCAAGATGTAGGAGGCTATGGCTACACCTTC.